These T cell receptor beta chains were read from a single sample in a study of cytotoxic CD8 clonotypes in ibrutinib-treated CLL. Some clones are missing from TCRdb's copy, which holds only in-frame ones; the method was immunoSEQ multiplex PCR. The sample lists about 130,000 clones; approximately 85% were seen once. The sequencing here drew on PBMCs, taken after 24 months of ibrutinib treatment. The source is a human donor with chronic lymphocytic leukemia. Each CDR3 is given with its conserved first and last residue. D genes are given only for firm matches. Size tells how often a clone was seen (once, few, many) or the class of an expanded clone, and some rows leave it out.

CDR3 | DNA | J | size | V | D
CASSTLSGRLADTQYF | TGTGCCAGCAGTACCCTCAGCGGGAGGCTCGCAGATACGCAGTATTTT | TRBJ2-3 | - | TRBV28 | TRBD2
CASSRGTDVSGANVLTF | TGTGCCAGCAGCCGGGGGACAGACGTATCTGGGGCCAACGTCCTGACTTTC | TRBJ2-6 | - | TRBV5-4 | -
CASRSGLEPFQETQYF | TGTGCCAGCAGGTCCGGACTAGAGCCTTTCCAAGAGACCCAGTACTTC | TRBJ2-5 | once | TRBV7-2 | TRBD2
CASSEARGERAKNIQYF | TGTGCCAGCAGTGAAGCCCGGGGTGAGCGGGCCAAAAACATTCAGTACTTC | TRBJ2-4 | - | TRBV6-1 | -
CSVAKDLNTGELFF | TGCAGCGTTGCAAAGGACCTAAACACCGGGGAGCTGTTTTTT | TRBJ2-2 | - | TRBV29-1 | -
CASSESATVVQYF | TGCGCCAGCAGTGAGTCGGCGACAGTAGTGCAGTACTTC | TRBJ2-7 | once | TRBV10-2 | -
CASSQDRVAATVYGYTF | TGTGCCAGCAGCCAAGATCGAGTAGCAGCGACTGTCTATGGCTACACCTTC | TRBJ1-2 | - | TRBV4-2 | -
CASTPGGGAETQYF | TGCGCCAGCACTCCCGGCGGGGGGGCTGAGACCCAATACTTC | TRBJ2-5 | - | TRBV5-1 | TRBD2
CASSYRTGNQPQHF | TGTGCCAGCTCCTACCGGACTGGGAATCAGCCCCAGCATTTT | TRBJ1-5 | - | TRBV6-5 | -
CASSWGTGRNQPQHF | TGCGCCAGCAGCTGGGGGACAGGCCGCAATCAGCCCCAGCATTTT | TRBJ1-5 | - | TRBV5-1 | TRBD1
CASSLGTVLGGYTF | TGTGCCAGCAGCTTAGGGACGGTGCTAGGAGGCTACACCTTC | TRBJ1-2 | - | TRBV7-2 | -
CASTLWGRETQYF | TGTGCCAGCACCCTTTGGGGCCGGGAGACCCAGTACTTC | TRBJ2-5 | once | TRBV7-2 | -
CASSLDSGKQYF | TGTGCCAGCAGCTTAGATAGCGGAAAGCAGTACTTC | TRBJ2-7 | - | TRBV7-2 | -
CASSYRELYNEQFF | TGTGCCAGCAGTTACAGGGAACTGTACAATGAGCAGTTCTTC | TRBJ2-1 | - | TRBV6-5 | -
CASSRSYEQYF | TGTGCCAGCAGCCGGTCCTACGAGCAGTACTTC | TRBJ2-7 | - | TRBV7-2 | -
CASSPGGLMNTEAFF | TGTGCCAGCAGTCCCGGGGGACTCATGAACACTGAAGCTTTCTTT | TRBJ1-1 | once | TRBV6-6 | -
CASRPRQPSYEQYF | TGTGCCAGCAGACCCCGCCAGCCATCCTACGAGCAGTACTTC | TRBJ2-7 | - | TRBV27 | -
CASSHPGGTSTYEQYF | TGCGCCAGCAGCCATCCGGGGGGGACGTCGACCTACGAGCAGTACTTC | TRBJ2-7 | - | TRBV4-3 | TRBD2
CASSLGGVGTDTQYF | TGTGCCAGCAGCTTAGGGGGGGTCGGCACAGATACGCAGTATTTT | TRBJ2-3 | - | TRBV7-6 | -
CASNSYDQPQHF | TGTGCCAGTAACAGTTACGATCAGCCCCAGCATTTT | TRBJ1-5 | once | TRBV19 | -
CAWQKQGRLGEQYF | TGTGCCTGGCAAAAACAGGGCCGCTTGGGAGAGCAGTACTTC | TRBJ2-7 | few | TRBV30 | -
CASSQTGGHSPLHF | TGTGCCAGCAGCCAGACAGGGGGGCATTCACCCCTCCACTTT | TRBJ1-6 | - | TRBV7-9 | TRBD1
CASSSTGRREGYTF | TGTGCCAGCAGCTCCACAGGGCGGAGGGAGGGCTACACCTTC | TRBJ1-2 | - | TRBV11-2 | -
CASPPPGKYEQFF | TGTGCCAGCCCCCCACCGGGGAAATATGAGCAGTTCTTC | TRBJ2-1 | - | TRBV7-2 | -
CASSPSGSRGAYEQYF | TGTGCCAGCAGCCCCTCCGGGTCCCGGGGCGCCTACGAGCAGTACTTC | TRBJ2-7 | - | TRBV11-2 | -
CASSVEVRGNTIYF | TGTGCCAGCTCGGTGGAGGTCCGCGGAAACACCATATATTTT | TRBJ1-3 | - | TRBV6-5 | -
CASSSRRTSGSSYEQYF | TGTGCCAGCAGCTCTCGTCGTACTAGCGGGAGCTCCTACGAGCAGTACTTC | TRBJ2-7 | - | TRBV5-5 | TRBD2
CASLPQRVAGELFF | TGTGCCAGCCTTCCTCAGAGGGTAGCCGGGGAGCTGTTTTTT | TRBJ2-2 | - | TRBV28 | -
CAISEEDREEPTDTQYF | TGTGCCATCAGTGAGGAGGATCGGGAGGAACCCACAGATACGCAGTATTTT | TRBJ2-3 | - | TRBV10-3 | TRBD2
CASSKLGETQYF | TGTGCCAGTAGTAAGTTAGGGGAGACCCAGTACTTC | TRBJ2-5 | - | TRBV19 | -
CASTRAGELFF | TGTGCCAGCACCCGAGCCGGGGAGCTGTTTTTT | TRBJ2-2 | - | TRBV7-2 | -
CASSPPYSYEQYF | TGTGCCAGCTCACCACCGTACTCCTACGAGCAGTACTTC | TRBJ2-7 | few | TRBV18 | -